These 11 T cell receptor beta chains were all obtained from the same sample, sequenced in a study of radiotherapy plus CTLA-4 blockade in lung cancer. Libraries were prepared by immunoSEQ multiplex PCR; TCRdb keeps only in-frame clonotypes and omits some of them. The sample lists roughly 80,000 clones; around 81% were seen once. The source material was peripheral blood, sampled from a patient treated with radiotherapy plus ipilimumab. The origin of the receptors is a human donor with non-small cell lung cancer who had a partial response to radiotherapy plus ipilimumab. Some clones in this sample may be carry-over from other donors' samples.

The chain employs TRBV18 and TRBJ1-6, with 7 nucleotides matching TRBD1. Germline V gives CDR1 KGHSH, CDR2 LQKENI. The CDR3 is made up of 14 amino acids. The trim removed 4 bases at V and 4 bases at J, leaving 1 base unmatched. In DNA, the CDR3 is TGTGCCAGCTCACTGGACAGGTATAATTCACCCCTCCACTTT. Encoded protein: CASSLDRYNSPLHF.

The CDR3 nucleotides read TGTGCCAGCAGCTTAGTCCGGAGGGCCGGCGGGGAGCTGTTTTTT. This translates into CASSLVRRAGGELFF. The chain couples TRBV7-2 to TRBJ2-2, with D perhaps matching TRBD2 (6 bases). The V end was cut by 1 base, the J end by 7 bases, with 13 bases between. Germline V gene lookup returns CDR1 SGHTA and CDR2 FQGNSA. CDR3 length: 15 amino acids.

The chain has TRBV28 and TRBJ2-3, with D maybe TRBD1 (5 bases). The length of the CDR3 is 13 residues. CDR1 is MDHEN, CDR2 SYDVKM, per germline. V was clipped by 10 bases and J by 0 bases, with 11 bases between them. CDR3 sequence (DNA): TGTGCCACAGGGTACCTTAGCACAGATACGCAGTATTTT. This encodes CATGYLSTDTQYF.

The CDR3 DNA sequence: TGTGCCAGCAGTGAACTAGCGGGAGCGGCAGATACGCAGTATTTT. It is translated as CASSELAGAADTQYF. This chain uses TRBV2 with TRBJ2-3, with 10 bases matching TRBD2. The V gene end was trimmed by 2 bases and the J gene end by 4 bases; junction bases not matched to a gene: 3. In germline, CDR1 is SNHLY, CDR2 FYNNEI. The CDR3 has 15 amino acids.

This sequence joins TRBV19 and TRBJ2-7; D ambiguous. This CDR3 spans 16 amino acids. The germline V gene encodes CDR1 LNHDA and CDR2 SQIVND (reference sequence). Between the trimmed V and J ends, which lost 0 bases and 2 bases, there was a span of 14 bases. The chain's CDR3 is CASSIDPIGSTYEQYF. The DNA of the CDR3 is TGTGCCAGTAGTATAGATCCAATTGGTAGCACCTACGAGCAGTACTTC.

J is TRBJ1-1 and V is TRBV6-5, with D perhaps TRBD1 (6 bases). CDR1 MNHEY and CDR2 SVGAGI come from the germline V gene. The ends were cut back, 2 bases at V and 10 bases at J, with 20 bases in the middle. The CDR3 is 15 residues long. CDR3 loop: CASSYTDRLTSGAFF. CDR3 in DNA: TGTGCCAGCAGTTACACGGACAGACTTACTTCGGGAGCTTTCTTT.

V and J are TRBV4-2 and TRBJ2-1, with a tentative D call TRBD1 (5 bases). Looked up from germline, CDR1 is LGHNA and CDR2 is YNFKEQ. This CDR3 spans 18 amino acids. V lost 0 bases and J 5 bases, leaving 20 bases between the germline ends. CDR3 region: CASSQDRGGGRTNNEQFF. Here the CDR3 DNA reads TGTGCCAGCAGCCAAGATAGGGGTGGCGGCAGGACCAACAATGAGCAGTTCTTC.

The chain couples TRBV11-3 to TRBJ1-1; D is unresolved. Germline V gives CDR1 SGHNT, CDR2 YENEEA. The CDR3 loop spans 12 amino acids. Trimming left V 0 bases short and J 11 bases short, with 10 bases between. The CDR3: CASSLEGVPAFF. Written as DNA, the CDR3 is TGTGCCAGCAGCTTAGAGGGCGTACCTGCTTTCTTT.

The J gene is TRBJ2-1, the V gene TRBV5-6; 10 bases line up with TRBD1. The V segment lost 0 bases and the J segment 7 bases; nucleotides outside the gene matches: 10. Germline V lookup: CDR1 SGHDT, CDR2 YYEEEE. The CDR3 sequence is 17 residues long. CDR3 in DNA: TGTGCCAGCAGCTTGGCCCTCTGGGGACAGGGGAGGAATGAGCAGTTCTTC. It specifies CASSLALWGQGRNEQFF.

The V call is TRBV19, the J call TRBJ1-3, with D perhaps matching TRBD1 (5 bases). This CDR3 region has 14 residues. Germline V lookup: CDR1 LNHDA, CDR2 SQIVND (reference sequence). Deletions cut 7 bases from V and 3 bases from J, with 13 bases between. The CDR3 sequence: CASTLPGRGNTIYF. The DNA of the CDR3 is TGTGCCAGTACCCTCCCAGGGCGTGGAAACACCATATATTTT.

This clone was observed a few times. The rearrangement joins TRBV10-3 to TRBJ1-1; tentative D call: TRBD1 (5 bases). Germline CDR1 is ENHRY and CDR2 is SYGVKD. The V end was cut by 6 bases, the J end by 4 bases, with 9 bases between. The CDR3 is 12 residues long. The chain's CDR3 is CAIRGDSTEAFF. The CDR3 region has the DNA TGTGCCATCAGAGGGGACTCCACTGAAGCTTTCTTT.